This T cell receptor (beta chain) is from a study of OX40 agonist ivuxolimab in advanced cancers. Study background: Previous treatment with anti-PD-1, anti-PD-L1 or anti-CTLA-4 therapy was allowed; 35% to 50% had received some. Notes on the study in general: Blood T cells, both CD4+ and CD8+, expanded clonally by week 6 at 0.1 to 3.0 mg/kg.

Sequencing was performed with immunoSEQ multiplex PCR; in TCRdb, only in-frame clones are kept and a portion is missing. This table has 45,000 or so clones, 88% appearing once. CDR1 is KGHSH and CDR2 is LQKENI in the germline V gene. The CDR3 extends over 15 amino acids. The trim removed 1 base at V and 2 bases at J, leaving 3 bases unmatched. This clone was seen just once. Antigen: not known. The sequence came from an adult with an advanced solid tumor such as melanoma, head and neck, liver or kidney cancer. The J gene is TRBJ2-3, the V gene TRBV18; 7 positions match TRBD2. The input for sequencing was CD4+ or CD8+ T cells sorted from blood, taken in a trial of the OX40 agonist ivuxolimab. The CDR3 reads CASSPRLAVTDTQYF. In DNA form, the CDR3 reads TGTGCCAGCTCACCACGGCTAGCGGTCACAGATACGCAGTATTTT.